This entry lists 4 T cell receptor beta chains sequenced from one sample in a study of blood T cell repertoires in COVID-19. Some clones are missing from TCRdb's copy, which holds only in-frame ones; the method was immunoSEQ multiplex PCR. The sample has about 40,000 clones, about 79% seen once. Sequencing input: peripheral blood. The receptors derive from a woman in her sixties with acute or convalescent COVID-19.

J is TRBJ2-2 and V is TRBV30, with D perhaps TRBD2 (6 bases). In germline, CDR1 is GTSNPN, CDR2 SVGIG (reference sequence). Trimming stripped 1 base from V and 4 bases from J, with 16 bases between. The CDR3 consists of 16 residues. CDR3 in amino acids: CAWSEGWGELTGELFF. CDR3 in DNA: TGTGCCTGGAGTGAGGGTTGGGGGGAACTCACCGGGGAGCTGTTTTTT.

The rearrangement joins TRBV5-4 to TRBJ1-2; weak D call: TRBD1 (5 bases). Germline-derived CDR1 and CDR2 are SGHNT and YYREEE (reference sequence). The CDR3 contains 13 residues. Trimming left V 4 bases short and J 3 bases short, with 10 bases between. Here the CDR3 DNA reads TGTGCCAGCAGCGCCGGGGGTGACTATGGCTACACCTTC. This translates into CASSAGGDYGYTF.

This sequence joins TRBV28 and TRBJ2-3; D might be TRBD2 (5 bases). Germline CDR1 and CDR2: MDHEN and SYDVKM. This CDR3 region has 16 residues. V lost 5 bases to trimming and J lost 3 bases, with 18 bases between them. This CDR3 is CASSLVTNPGTDTQYF. The CDR3 region has the DNA TGTGCCAGCAGTCTTGTGACAAACCCGGGGACAGATACGCAGTATTTT.

The chain recombines TRBV5-1 with TRBJ1-2; D is uncertain. CDR3 size: 15 residues. Trimming shortened V by 0 bases and J by 5 bases, and 14 bases separated the two germline ends. Germline CDR1 and CDR2: SGHRS and YFSETQ. The CDR3 DNA reads as TGCGCCAGCAGCTTGGATTGGGCTTCTCTTTATGGCTACACCTTC. Translated: CASSLDWASLYGYTF.